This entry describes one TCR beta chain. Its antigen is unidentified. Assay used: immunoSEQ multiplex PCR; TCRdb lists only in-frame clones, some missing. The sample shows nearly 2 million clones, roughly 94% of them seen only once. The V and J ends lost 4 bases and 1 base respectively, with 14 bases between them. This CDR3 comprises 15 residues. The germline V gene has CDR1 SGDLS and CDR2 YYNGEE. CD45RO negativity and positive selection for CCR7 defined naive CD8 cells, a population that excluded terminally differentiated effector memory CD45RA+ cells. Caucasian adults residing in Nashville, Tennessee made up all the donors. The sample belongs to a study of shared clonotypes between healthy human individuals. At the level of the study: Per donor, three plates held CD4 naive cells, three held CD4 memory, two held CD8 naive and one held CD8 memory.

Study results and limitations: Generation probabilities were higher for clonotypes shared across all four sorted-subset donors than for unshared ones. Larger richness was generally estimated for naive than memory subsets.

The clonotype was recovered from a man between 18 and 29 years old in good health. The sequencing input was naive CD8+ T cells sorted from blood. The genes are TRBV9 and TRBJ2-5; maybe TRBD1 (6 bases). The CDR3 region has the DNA TGTGCCAGCAGCCCCCACAGGGTTACCCAAGAGACCCAGTACTTC. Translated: CASSPHRVTQETQYF.